The 9 T cell receptor beta chains below were found in one sample sequenced in a study of shared clonotypes between healthy human individuals. TCRdb's copy holds only in-frame clones and misses some; the assay was immunoSEQ multiplex PCR. Seen here are over 95,000 clones, less than 60% observed once, and the top ten hold about 15%. The specimen sequenced was PBMCs. The receptors were gathered from a woman in her thirties or forties in good health. Some clones in this sample may be carry-over from other donors' samples.

This clone was seen a few times. The CDR3 sequence: CASSARQGMENTIYF. The CDR3, as DNA: TGTGCCAGCAGCGCCCGACAGGGGATGGAAAACACCATATATTTT. The chain couples TRBV7-9 to TRBJ1-3; 8 bases match TRBD1. The germline V gene encodes CDR1 SEHNR and CDR2 FQNEAQ (reference sequence). CDR3 length: 15 residues. Germline trimming cut 5 bases from V and 6 bases from J; bases unmatched to any gene: 9.

The sample holds one count of this clone. In DNA form, the CDR3 reads TGTGCCAGCAGTTTGAGGCAGGGTATAAACATTCAGTACTTC. It is translated as CASSLRQGINIQYF. J is TRBJ2-4 and V is TRBV28, with a weak D call TRBD1 (5 bases). CDR1 MDHEN and CDR2 SYDVKM come from the germline V gene. Trimming removed 3 bases from V and 6 bases from J, with 12 bases in between. The CDR3 runs to 14 residues.

This clone was detected only a few times. This sequence joins TRBV6-5 and TRBJ1-6; D ambiguous. The CDR3 has 13 residues. V lost 8 bases and J lost 7, with 12 bases in between. CDR1 and CDR2 (germline): MNHEY, SVGAGI. The CDR3 sequence is CASGERENSPLHF. The DNA of the CDR3 is TGTGCCAGCGGAGAGAGGGAGAATTCACCCCTCCACTTT.

This clone appeared many times. V gene TRBV7-9 combines with J gene TRBJ2-1, with unresolved D. Germline V CDR1 and CDR2: SEHNR, FQNEAQ (reference sequence). This CDR3 has 14 amino acids. V was trimmed by 5 bases and J by 5 bases, leaving 13 bases between them. The CDR3: CASSAPNWDNEQFF. CDR3 sequence (DNA): TGTGCCAGCAGCGCCCCCAATTGGGACAATGAGCAGTTCTTC.

The chain couples TRBV7-2 to TRBJ2-7; 8 bases fit TRBD2. The trim removed 1 base at V and 4 bases at J, leaving 6 bases unmatched. CDR1 is SGHTA and CDR2 is FQGNSA in the germline V gene. The CDR3 covers 15 residues. The CDR3 sequence: CASSLGPGGGYEQYF. In DNA, the CDR3 is TGTGCCAGCAGCTTAGGCCCGGGCGGGGGGTACGAGCAGTACTTC. The variable domain in full, with the rest retrieved from reference TRBV7-2 and TRBJ2-7, is GAGVSQSPSNKVTEKGKDVELRCDPISGHTALYWYRQSLGQGLEFLIYFQGNSAPDKSGLPSDRFSAERTGGSVSTLTIQRTQQEDSAVYLCASSLGPGGGYEQYFGPGTRLTVT.

As concerns this clone: Mismatch with germline at one junction end may stem from a read error. CDR3 sequence reads: CAGSQDWTSGSYEQYF. CDR3 coding DNA: TGTGCCGGCAGCCAAGATTGGACTAGCGGGAGCTACGAGCAGTACTTC. The rearrangement joins TRBV4-2 to TRBJ2-5; 13 bases are shared with TRBD2. Judging by the DNA end, TRBJ2-7 fits better; the J call may be wrong. This CDR3 is built from 16 residues. The germline CDR1 and CDR2 sequences are LGHNA and YNFKEQ.

The CDR3 coding sequence is TGTGCCAGCAGCTTAGTCCATGGCCAGCGGGGCTCCTACGAGCAGTACTTC. Its protein product is CASSLVHGQRGSYEQYF. The gene calls are TRBV7-2 and TRBJ2-7, with 7 bases that match TRBD2. The CDR3 is made up of 17 amino acids. Germline V lookup: CDR1 SGHTA, CDR2 FQGNSA. The V segment lost 1 base and the J segment 0 bases; nucleotides outside the gene matches: 9. Full variable domain (outside the CDR3, taken from reference TRBV7-2 and TRBJ2-7): GAGVSQSPSNKVTEKGKDVELRCDPISGHTALYWYRQSLGQGLEFLIYFQGNSAPDKSGLPSDRFSAERTGGSVSTLTIQRTQQEDSAVYLCASSLVHGQRGSYEQYFGPGTRLTVT.

About this clone itself: One base away lies a much larger clone, so this may be a sequencing read error. The V call is TRBV5-6, the J call TRBJ2-2; unclear D gene. Germline V lookup: CDR1 SGHDT, CDR2 YYEEEE. V dropped 0 bases and J dropped 1 base, with 10 bases sitting between them. This CDR3 region has 16 residues. CDR3 DNA sequence: TGTGCCAGCAGCTTGGGTCCGAGAATGAACACCGGGGAGCTGTTTTTT. Its translation is CASSLGPRMNTGELFF.

This clone was seen a single time. The chain employs TRBV4-2 and TRBJ2-5; 12 bases line up with TRBD2. With V trimmed by 5 bases and J by 5 bases, 18 bases remained unmatched. CDR3 length equals 19 residues. From germline, CDR1 is LGHNA and CDR2 YNFKEQ. The CDR3 sequence: CASSRQGASSGRGWETQYF. CDR3 sequence (DNA): TGTGCCAGCAGCAGACAGGGGGCGTCTAGCGGGAGGGGTTGGGAGACCCAGTACTTC.